This T cell receptor (beta chain) appears in the sequencing data of a study of neoadjuvant nivolumab and ipilimumab in lung cancer. Study results and limitations: A small number of samples were TCR sequenced. TCR clonality did not significantly correlate with pathologic tumor regression. From pretherapy to surgery, tumor richness and clonality rose with dual therapy.

Concerning this clone itself: Its antigen is not known.

The repertoire was sequenced with immunoSEQ multiplex PCR; TCRdb's copy has only in-frame clones and lacks some. The data contain roughly 6,000 clones, less than 75% of them singletons. V lost 0 bases, J lost 4 bases, and 3 bases stayed unmatched. Looked up from germline, CDR1 is SGHNT and CDR2 is YYREEE (reference sequence). This CDR3 is built from 15 residues. J is TRBJ2-5 and V is TRBV5-4; TRBD2 matches at 10 bases. The sequencing used tumor tissue, collected after neoadjuvant nivolumab, alone or with ipilimumab, at or shortly before surgery. This clonotype was obtained from an adult with non-small cell lung cancer. The CDR3 nucleotides are TGTGCCAGCAGCTTGGCCCTAGCGGGAGCAGAGACCCAGTACTTC. It is translated as CASSLALAGAETQYF.